The sequence of this TCR beta chain was determined in a study of early T cells in non-severe SARS-CoV-2 infection. Findings and caveats of the study: The study's VDJdb matching favored anti-spike CD8 responses and missed private and CD4 specificities.

Individual cDNA molecules were tagged with unique molecular identifiers. MiXCR, run by TCRdb on the 5' RACE reads, gives a single entry per CDR3 protein. The table records just under 65,000 distinct CDR3 sequences, approximately 9.2% of them present only once. This clonotype was recorded many times. Its antigen is not known. The receptor's source is an adult who was a healthcare worker with PCR-confirmed SARS-CoV-2 infection or an uninfected control (not recorded which). The sample here was whole blood, taken at baseline.

The CDR3 is CASSPISGGAEAFF. The CDR3 coding sequence is TGTGCCAGCTCACCTATATCAGGGGGCGCTGAAGCTTTCTTT. This rearrangement joins TRBV18 to TRBJ1-1, with 8 bases aligning to TRBD1. Trimming removed 3 bases from V and 6 bases from J; junction bases left unmatched: 6. CDR1 and CDR2 from the germline V gene are KGHSH and LQKENI. The CDR3 is made up of 14 amino acids. Filled out from reference TRBV18 and TRBJ1-1, the complete variable domain reads NAGVMQNPRHLVRRRGQEARLRCSPMKGHSHVYWYRQLPEEGLKFMVYLQKENIIDESGMPKERFSAEFPKEGPSILRIQQVVRGDSAAYFCASSPISGGAEAFFGQGTRLTVV.